This entry describes one T cell receptor beta chain. Its cognate antigen is unknown. The sample originates from a study of vaccination effects on CD4 cells after COVID-19. Study summary: Post-vaccine draws lagged the second dose by a median of 72 days. General study points: Healthy vaccinees had only 1 of 255 vaccine-induced clones cross-react with common cold coronaviruses.

Antigen-specific CD4+ T cells were expanded with viral peptide pools in the ViraFEST assay before sequencing. Following culture for roughly 10 days, CD4+ T cells were isolated. Participants completed two doses of the BNT162b2 or mRNA-1273 vaccine. Cultures of approximately 2.1 million PBMC per well contained around 10 IU/ml IL-2 plus 10 ug/ml peptides. It was on days 3 and 7 that half the medium was replaced with IL-2 medium. Assay: immunoSEQ multiplex PCR; the TCRdb copy retains only in-frame clones and omits some. The sample has about 46,000 clones, about four fifths seen once. This receptor was obtained from a human donor who received a COVID-19 vaccine. The specimen comprised CD4+ T cells from PBMCs cultured with HCoV-OC43 spike peptides, sampled after COVID-19 vaccination. The subset: HCoV-OC43 spike overlapping peptide pool stimulation.

The CDR3 DNA is TGTGCCAGCAGTTCGACAGGGTTAGGTTCACCCCTCCACTTT. Translation gives CASSSTGLGSPLHF. This chain joins TRBV7-9 and TRBJ1-6; TRBD1 aligns across 7 bases. The CDR3 has 14 amino acids. Germline V gene sequence: CDR1 SEHNR, CDR2 FQNEAQ (reference sequence). Losses at the gene ends were 6 bases for V and 9 bases for J; bases not matched to a gene: 8.